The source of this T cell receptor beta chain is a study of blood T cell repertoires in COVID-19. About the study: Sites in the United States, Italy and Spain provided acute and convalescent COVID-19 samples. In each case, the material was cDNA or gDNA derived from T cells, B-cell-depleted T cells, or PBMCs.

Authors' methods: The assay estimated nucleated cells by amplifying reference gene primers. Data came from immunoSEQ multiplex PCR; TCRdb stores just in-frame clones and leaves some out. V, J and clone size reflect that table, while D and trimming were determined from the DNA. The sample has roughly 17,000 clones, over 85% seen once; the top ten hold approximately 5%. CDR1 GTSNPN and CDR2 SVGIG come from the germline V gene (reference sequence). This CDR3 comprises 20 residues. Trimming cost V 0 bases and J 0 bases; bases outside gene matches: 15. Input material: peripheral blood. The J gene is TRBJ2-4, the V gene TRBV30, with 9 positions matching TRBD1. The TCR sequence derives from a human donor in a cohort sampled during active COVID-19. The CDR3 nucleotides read TGTGCCTGGAGTGTACGATGGACAGGGGCGAATTTTCTAGCCAAAAACATTCAGTACTTC. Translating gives CAWSVRWTGANFLAKNIQYF. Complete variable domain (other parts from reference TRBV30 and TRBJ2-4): SQTIHQWPATLVQPVGSPLSLECTVEGTSNPNLYWYRQAAGRGLQLLFYSVGIGQISSEVPQNLSASRPQDRQFILSSKKLLLSDSGFYLCAWSVRWTGANFLAKNIQYFGAGTRLSVL.